The following is a TCR beta chain sequence with its context. The antigen is not known. With the Oncomine TCR Beta short-read assay, DNA from cultured CD4+ T cells was sequenced. TCRdb used MiXCR to reprocess the PCR reads, holding one entry per CDR3 protein. The sample includes about 15,000 distinct CDR3 sequences, 65% to 75% seen only once; the top ten take roughly 16%. The data originate from a study of vaccination and CD4 T cells after COVID-19. On the study more broadly: Four females and six males made up the convalescents, two of whom were Hispanic.

Stated treatment: approximately nine-day PBMC culture with coronavirus spike peptide pools or control peptides (ViraFEST assay). Germline V gene sequence: CDR1 MGHDK, CDR2 SYGVNS. The length of the CDR3 is 13 residues. The ends were cut back, 3 bases at V and 9 bases at J, with 14 bases in the middle. Sequenced: CD4+ T cells from blood, cultured in vitro. The rearrangement links TRBV25-1 to TRBJ1-2; D remains unclear. The receptor was derived from a human donor who had recovered from COVID-19. The CDR3 DNA is TGTGCCAGCAGTGATTACGGACGGGCTAGCTACACCTTC. Translating it yields CASSDYGRASYTF.